Listed below are T cell receptor beta chains from one sample, sequenced in a study of blood T cells in healthy people across ages. One entry per CDR3 protein results from TCRdb running MiXCR on the 5' RACE reads. Of around 1,500,000 distinct CDR3 sequences listed, 42% are singletons. The sample taken for sequencing was blood. These receptors were taken from a woman younger than 30 in good health. CDR3s include the opening cysteine and the closing phenylalanine or tryptophan. A D gene is named only where the DNA matches it firmly. Some rows have no size entry. The others give once, few or many, or a class for an expanded clone.

TRBV6-1	TRBD1	TRBJ2-7	NA	CASRHGDRASPTYLYEQYF
TRBV29-1	NA	TRBJ1-2	few	CSVERNRLNYGYTF
TRBV7-2	NA	TRBJ2-7	few	CASSLGAPYYEQYF
TRBV12-3/TRBV12-4	NA	TRBJ2-3	many	CASSKGVDTQYF
TRBV20-1	NA	TRBJ1-2	NA	CSAPSTYRGYTF
TRBV4-1	NA	TRBJ2-1	NA	CASRGGLGDNEQFF
TRBV10-3	TRBD1	TRBJ1-5	NA	CAIRGQDFQPQHF
TRBV20-1	NA	TRBJ1-1	many	CSAGHLNTEAFF
TRBV5-5	TRBD1	TRBJ1-1	NA	CASTPKTDRGDTEAFF
TRBV4-1	NA	TRBJ2-7	NA	CASSQGSRTYEQYF
TRBV10-2	NA	TRBJ1-1	NA	CASSSRGLSTEAFF
TRBV6-2/TRBV6-3	NA	TRBJ2-3	NA	CASSPDSQWGDTQYF
TRBV5-1	NA	TRBJ1-1	NA	CASSLGTGGSNTEAFF
TRBV6-1	NA	TRBJ1-5	NA	CATVGAGNYQPQHF
TRBV4-1	TRBD1	TRBJ1-1	few	CASSQLGQGAPEAFF
TRBV4-2	TRBD1	TRBJ2-7	many	CASSSRQGAYEQYF
TRBV20-1	NA	TRBJ2-3	NA	CSASAGGVSTDTQYF
TRBV7-3	TRBD1	TRBJ1-6	few	CASSVTGSNSPLHF
TRBV29-1	NA	TRBJ2-4	many	CSVSQGKNIQYF
TRBV7-9	NA	TRBJ2-1	NA	CASSIYTSAARNEQFF
TRBV12-3/TRBV12-4	NA	TRBJ2-5	NA	CASRSAGTQETQYF
TRBV5-1	NA	NA	NA	CASSLDGGRGSYEQYF
TRBV12-3/TRBV12-4	NA	TRBJ2-7	NA	CASSHETNSDYEQYF
TRBV6-5	TRBD2	TRBJ2-5	once	CASSYLRGDEQETQYF
TRBV12-3/TRBV12-4	TRBD2	TRBJ2-1	NA	CASSFWLAGKYEQFF
TRBV14	NA	TRBJ2-1	few	CASSQDRTGAGQFF
TRBV3-1	NA	TRBJ2-7	NA	CASSPRARRGEDYEQYF
TRBV5-1	NA	TRBJ1-2	NA	CASSLGGQGIYGYTF
TRBV19	TRBD1	TRBJ1-2	few	CASSIAGQLRGYTF
TRBV5-1	TRBD1	TRBJ2-3	NA	CASSQPEESGTGVFRTDTQYF
TRBV28	TRBD1	NA	NA	CASSSGQFTYEQYF
TRBV12-3/TRBV12-4	TRBD2	TRBJ2-5	few	CASSFEGGPYQYF
TRBV20-1	NA	TRBJ1-1	few	CSASGGAGTEAFF
TRBV5-1	NA	TRBJ1-1	NA	CASSLFGVNTEAFF
TRBV7-9	TRBD2	TRBJ2-1	few	CASMSGSYNEQFF
TRBV7-2	NA	TRBJ1-2	NA	CASTSTGANYGYTF
TRBV12-3/TRBV12-4	NA	TRBJ1-5	NA	CASTRGGPYQPQHF
TRBV6-1	TRBD1	TRBJ1-5	NA	CASSEPGQGAHQPQHF
TRBV20-1	NA	TRBJ2-7	NA	CSASRREPIYEQYF
TRBV6-5	NA	TRBJ1-4	NA	CASSSREEKLFF
TRBV14	NA	TRBJ1-2	few	CASSQGIGFGGYTF
TRBV20-1	NA	TRBJ1-1	NA	CSARDSSTPGFPEAFF
TRBV3-1	NA	TRBJ2-1	NA	CASSQVKETQFF
TRBV11-2	TRBD2	TRBJ2-3	NA	CASTLRPGLAGVSWDTDTQYF
TRBV25-1	NA	TRBJ2-5	NA	CASAVLGGRPQETQYF
TRBV20-1	NA	TRBJ2-4	few	CSAKDPFGAKNIQYF
TRBV29-1	NA	TRBJ1-4	few	CSVGGQKGRNEKLFF
TRBV3-1	TRBD1	TRBJ1-4	NA	CASSLRDSEKLFF
TRBV6-6	NA	TRBJ1-1	NA	CASTRVQEGTEAFF
TRBV20-1	NA	TRBJ2-3	few	CSASRRSSTDTQYF
TRBV20-1	TRBD1	TRBJ2-5	NA	CSASSGTGGGETQYF
TRBV2	TRBD2	TRBJ2-3	once	CASRWTSGGSTDTQYF
TRBV27	TRBD1	TRBJ1-6	NA	CASSNRGNSYNSPLHF
TRBV18	NA	TRBJ2-1	NA	CASSPTLASYNEQFF
TRBV7-3	NA	TRBJ2-3	few	CASTLGASTDTQYF
TRBV7-9	NA	TRBJ1-4	NA	CASSPPGTLEKLFF
TRBV19	TRBD1	TRBJ1-2	NA	CATKGGDYTF
TRBV6-5	NA	TRBJ1-2	NA	CASSHTGSGYGYTF
TRBV7-2	TRBD1	TRBJ1-1	NA	CASSHPKGTALNTEAFF